This entry describes one T cell receptor (beta chain). The record originates from a study of human T cells and chemical hapten exposure. The library tagged each cDNA molecule with unique molecular identifiers. TCRdb independently ran MiXCR on the RACE reads; one entry per CDR3 protein. Altogether tens of thousands of distinct CDR3 sequences are present, 9.8% being singletons, with the ten largest covering over 3%. Time point denoted: patch test 1, 2 weeks after DPC sensitization. The treatment was: therapeutic diphenylcyclopropenone sensitization with weekly scalp DPC. From whole blood left unfractionated, total RNA was extracted. The V and J ends lost 2 bases and 0 bases respectively, with 8 bases between them. This CDR3 has 15 residues. The germline V gene has CDR1 SGHTA and CDR2 FQGNSA.

The sequence came from a woman aged 40 to 49 with alopecia areata. Some clones in this sample may be carry-over from other donors' samples. The V call is TRBV7-2, the J call TRBJ2-1, with a tentative D call TRBD1 (6 bases). The sequences come from whole blood, collected in connection with sensitization to the hapten diphenylcyclopropenone (DPC). The CDR3 bases are TGTGCCAGCAGCTTAAACAGGGTCTCCTACAATGAGCAGTTCTTC. Translation: CASSLNRVSYNEQFF.